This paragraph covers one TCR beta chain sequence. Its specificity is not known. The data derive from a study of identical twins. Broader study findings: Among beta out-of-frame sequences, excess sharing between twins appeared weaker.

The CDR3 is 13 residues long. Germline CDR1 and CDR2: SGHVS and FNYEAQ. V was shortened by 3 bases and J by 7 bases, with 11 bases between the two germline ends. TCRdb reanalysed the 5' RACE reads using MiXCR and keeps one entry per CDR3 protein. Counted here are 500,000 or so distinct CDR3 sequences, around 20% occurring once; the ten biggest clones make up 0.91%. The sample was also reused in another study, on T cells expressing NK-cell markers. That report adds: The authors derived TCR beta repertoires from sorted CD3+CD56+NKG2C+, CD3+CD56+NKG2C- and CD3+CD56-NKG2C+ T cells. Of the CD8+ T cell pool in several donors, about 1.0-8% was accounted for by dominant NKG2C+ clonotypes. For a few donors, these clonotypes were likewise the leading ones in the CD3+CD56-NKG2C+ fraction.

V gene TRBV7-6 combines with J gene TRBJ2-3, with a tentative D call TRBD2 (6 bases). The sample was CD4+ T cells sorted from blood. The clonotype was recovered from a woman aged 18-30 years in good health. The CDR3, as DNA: TGTGCCAGCAGCTTGGGACTGGGATATACGCAGTATTTT. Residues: CASSLGLGYTQYF.